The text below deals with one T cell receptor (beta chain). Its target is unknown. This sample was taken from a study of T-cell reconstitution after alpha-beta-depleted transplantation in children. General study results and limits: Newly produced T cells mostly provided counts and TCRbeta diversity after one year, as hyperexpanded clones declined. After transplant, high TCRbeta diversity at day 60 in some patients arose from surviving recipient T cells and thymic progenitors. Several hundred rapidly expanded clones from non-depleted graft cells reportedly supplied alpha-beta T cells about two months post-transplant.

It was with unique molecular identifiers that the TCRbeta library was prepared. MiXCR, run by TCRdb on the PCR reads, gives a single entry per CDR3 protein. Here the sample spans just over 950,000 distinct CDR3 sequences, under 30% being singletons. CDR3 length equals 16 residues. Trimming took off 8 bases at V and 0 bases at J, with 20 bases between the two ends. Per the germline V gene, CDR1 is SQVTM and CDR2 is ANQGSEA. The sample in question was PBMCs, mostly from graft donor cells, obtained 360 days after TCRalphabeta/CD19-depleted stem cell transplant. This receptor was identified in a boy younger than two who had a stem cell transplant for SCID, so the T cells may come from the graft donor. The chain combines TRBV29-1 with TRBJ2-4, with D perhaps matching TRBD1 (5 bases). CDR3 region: CSPFIQEPLAKNIQYF. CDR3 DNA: TGCAGCCCATTCATACAGGAACCACTAGCCAAAAACATTCAGTACTTC.